The clone carrying this T cell receptor (beta chain) occurred many times. Antigen: not known. Per the germline V gene, CDR1 is LNHNV and CDR2 is YYDKDF (reference sequence). V lost 0 bases and J lost 2, with 20 bases in between. The CDR3 length is 19 residues. Arm-PCR of CDR3 regions with iRepertoire HTBI primers generated TCR beta libraries. Each CDR3 protein gets one entry after TCRdb re-called the multiplex PCR reads with MiXCR. The data contain under 300,000 distinct CDR3 sequences, about 18% of them seen just once; the ten biggest clones take up approximately 24%. This sample is part of a study of regulatory T cells in long-lasting Graves disease. Findings and caveats of the study: Sampling was limited to peripheral blood rather than thyroid tissue. Possibly, too few samples lowered accuracy.

Time point in this sample: newly diagnosed GD, antithyroid drugs for less than 3 months. RNA from PBMCs was the source of the TCR library. It was American Thyroid Association guidelines that determined Graves' disease diagnosis. The chain combines TRBV15 with TRBJ2-1; the D gene is possibly TRBD2 (6 bases). The sequence derives from a female donor with Graves disease. The sequencing here drew on peripheral blood mononuclear cells (PBMCs), taken at new diagnosis, from a patient treated with antithyroid drugs. CDR3 region: CATSREGGVASSTYNEQFF. The CDR3 DNA sequence: TGTGCCACCAGCAGAGAGGGAGGAGTAGCTTCCTCCACCTACAATGAGCAGTTCTTC.